The entry below describes one TCR beta chain. Germline CDR1 reads MDHEN; CDR2 reads SYDVKM. With 7 bases clipped from V and 6 bases from J, the junction kept 15 bases outside the gene matches. The CDR3 length is 16 residues. The data belong to a study of circulating and synovial CD4+ cells in juvenile arthritis. Measured with immunoSEQ multiplex PCR; TCRdb has only the in-frame clones, and not every one. This sample has tens of thousands of clones; roughly 95% occur once, and the top ten carry less than 0.2%. The specimen was CD4+ T cells from blood. This chain joins TRBV28 and TRBJ2-7, with 10 bases lining up with TRBD1. The receptor's source is a human donor with juvenile idiopathic arthritis. The CDR3 sequence: CASIIGSGTGVGEQYF. The CDR3 coding sequence is TGTGCCAGCATAATAGGATCCGGGACAGGGGTAGGCGAGCAGTACTTC.